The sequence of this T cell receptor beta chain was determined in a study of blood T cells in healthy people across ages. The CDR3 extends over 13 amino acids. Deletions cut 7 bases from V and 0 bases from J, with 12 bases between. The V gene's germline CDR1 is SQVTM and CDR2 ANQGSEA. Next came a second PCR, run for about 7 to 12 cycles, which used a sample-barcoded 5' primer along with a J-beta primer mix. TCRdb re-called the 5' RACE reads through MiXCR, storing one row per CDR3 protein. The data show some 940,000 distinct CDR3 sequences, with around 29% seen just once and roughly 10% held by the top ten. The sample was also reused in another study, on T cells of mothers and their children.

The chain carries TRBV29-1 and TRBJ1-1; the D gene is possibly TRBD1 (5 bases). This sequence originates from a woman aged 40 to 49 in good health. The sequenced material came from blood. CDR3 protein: CSANPTVNTEAFF. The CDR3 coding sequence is TGCAGCGCAAACCCGACAGTGAACACTGAAGCTTTCTTT.